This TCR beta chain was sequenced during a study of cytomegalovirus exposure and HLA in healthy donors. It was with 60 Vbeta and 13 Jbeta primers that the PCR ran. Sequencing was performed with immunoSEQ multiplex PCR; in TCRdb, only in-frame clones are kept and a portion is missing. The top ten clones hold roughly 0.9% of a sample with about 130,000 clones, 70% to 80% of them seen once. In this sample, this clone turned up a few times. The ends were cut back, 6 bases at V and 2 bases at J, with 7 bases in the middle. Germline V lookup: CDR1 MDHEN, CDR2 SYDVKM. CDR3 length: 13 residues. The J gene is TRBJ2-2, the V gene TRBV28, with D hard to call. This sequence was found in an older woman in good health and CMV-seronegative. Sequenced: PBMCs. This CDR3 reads CASSYPNTGELFF. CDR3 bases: TGTGCCAGCAGCTATCCAAACACCGGGGAGCTGTTTTTT. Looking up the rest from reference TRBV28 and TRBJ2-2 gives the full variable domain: DVKVTQSSRYLVKRTGEKVFLECVQDMDHENMFWYRQDPGLGLRLIYFSYDVKMKEKGDIPEGYSVSREKKERFSLILESASTNQTSMYLCASSYPNTGELFFGEGSRLTVL.